The 21 T cell receptor beta chains below come from one sample, sequenced in a study of blood T cell repertoires in COVID-19. Here immunoSEQ multiplex PCR was the method, and the copy in TCRdb shows in-frame clones only, minus some. The sample carries 60,000 to 80,000 clones, roughly nine tenths recorded once. The specimen was peripheral blood. The receptors here all came from a woman aged 60 to 75 with COVID-19, enrolled during active disease.

CDR3 sequence (DNA): TGTGCCAGCAGCTTACGGATGGGGGGAGAAGCTTTCTTT. It translates to CASSLRMGGEAFF. The chain links TRBV7-2 to TRBJ1-1; the D gene is possibly TRBD1 (5 bases). V gave up 2 bases and J gave up 8 bases, with 12 bases separating them. CDR1 and CDR2 (germline): SGHTA, FQGNSA. This CDR3 spans 13 amino acids. The full variable domain, completed using reference TRBV7-2 and TRBJ1-1, is GAGVSQSPSNKVTEKGKDVELRCDPISGHTALYWYRQSLGQGLEFLIYFQGNSAPDKSGLPSDRFSAERTGGSVSTLTIQRTQQEDSAVYLCASSLRMGGEAFFGQGTRLTVV.

This rearrangement joins TRBV6-2 or TRBV6-3 to TRBJ2-4; maybe TRBD1 (6 bases). Germline V gives CDR1 MNHEY, CDR2 SVGEGT. Trimming removed 6 bases from V and 0 bases from J, with 18 bases in between. The CDR3 has 17 amino acids. The CDR3 sequence: CASSLRTANLAKNIQYF. The CDR3 DNA reads as TGTGCCAGCAGCCTCCGGACAGCCAACCTAGCCAAAAACATTCAGTACTTC.

The rearrangement joins TRBV19 to TRBJ2-6; TRBD1 aligns across 7 bases. Per germline, CDR1 LNHDA and CDR2 SQIVND (reference sequence). The CDR3 has 18 residues. V was clipped by 9 bases and J by 0 bases; unmatched bases: 14. CDR3 DNA sequence: TGTGCCAGCCTTTCTCGACAGGGATTGGGCTCTGGGGCCAACGTCCTGACTTTC. Its translation is CASLSRQGLGSGANVLTF.

The chain recombines TRBV5-8 with TRBJ2-7; D is unclear. V was cut by 2 bases and J by 2 bases, with 8 bases left in between. Germline V gene lookup returns CDR1 SGHTS and CDR2 YDEGEE. There are 13 residues in the CDR3. DNA of the CDR3: TGTGCCAGCAGCTTCCCGCAGGCCTACGAGCAGTACTTC. Its translation is CASSFPQAYEQYF.

This clone has only a few counts. The chain combines TRBV7-2 with TRBJ1-5, with a weak D call TRBD1 (6 bases). Germline-derived CDR1 and CDR2 are SGHTA and FQGNSA. V was shortened by 5 bases and J by 4 bases, with 12 bases between the two germline ends. The CDR3 is 14 residues long. CDR3 in DNA: TGTGCCAGCAGCGCCGACAGGCGGAATCAGCCCCAGCATTTT. Amino acids: CASSADRRNQPQHF.

The count of this clone is one. The chain links TRBV18 to TRBJ2-4; 7 nucleotides align to TRBD1. V lost 4 bases, J lost 4 bases, and 4 bases stayed unmatched. The V gene's germline CDR1 is KGHSH and CDR2 LQKENI. This CDR3 comprises 14 residues. The CDR3 nucleotides are TGTGCCAGCTCACTAGTACAGGGGAAAAACATTCAGTACTTC. This sequence encodes CASSLVQGKNIQYF.

The chain joins TRBV27 to TRBJ1-2; 10 bases are shared with TRBD1. Trimming at V came to 2 bases and at J to 5 bases, leaving 5 bases not matched to a gene. This CDR3 spans 15 amino acids. Germline assignment: CDR1 MNHEY and CDR2 SMNVEV (reference sequence). The DNA of the CDR3 is TGTGCCAGCAGTTTACGGACAGGGGGTCTTTATGGCTACACCTTC. It yields the protein CASSLRTGGLYGYTF.

This chain joins TRBV28 and TRBJ2-7; TRBD2 might be the D (5 bases). The CDR3 spans 14 residues. Germline-derived CDR1 and CDR2 are MDHEN and SYDVKM. The V gene lost 3 bases and the J gene lost 2 bases, with 11 bases spanning the gap. For the CDR3, the DNA is TGTGCCAGCAGTTTCTACGGGGAGACCTACGAGCAGTACTTC. Its protein is CASSFYGETYEQYF.

The chain joins TRBV3-1 (or the pseudogene TRBV3-2) to TRBJ2-7, with 10 bases identical to TRBD1. This CDR3 is 14 amino acids long. Trimming removed 8 bases from V and 4 bases from J; junction bases left unmatched: 8. Germline CDR1 and CDR2: LGHDT and YNNKEL (reference sequence). CDR3 nucleotides: TGTGCCAGCTCAGCCGGGACAGGGGCTTACGAGCAGTACTTC. The encoded protein is CASSAGTGAYEQYF.

The gene calls are TRBV27 and TRBJ2-1, with a possible D match to TRBD2 (5 bases). This CDR3 region has 15 residues. The V end was cut by 7 bases, the J end by 0 bases, with 13 bases between. Germline assignment: CDR1 MNHEY and CDR2 SMNVEV (reference sequence). The DNA for the CDR3 is TGTGCCAGCACCCTTGCGGGCCTCTCCTACAATGAGCAGTTCTTC. It is translated as CASTLAGLSYNEQFF.

The chain couples TRBV28 to TRBJ1-2; 7 positions agree with TRBD1. This CDR3 has 13 amino acids. V was pared by 5 bases and J by 7 bases, with 7 bases of the junction left unmatched. From germline, CDR1 is MDHEN and CDR2 SYDVKM. The CDR3 DNA is TGTGCCAGCAGTAGACAGGGACCGGGTGGCTACACCTTC. Translated: CASSRQGPGGYTF.

This chain links TRBV6-4 with TRBJ1-2; 9 bases agree with TRBD1. Germline values: CDR1 MRHNA, CDR2 SNTAGT. The CDR3 sequence is 14 residues long. V was pared by 10 bases and J by 4 bases, with 10 bases of the junction left unmatched. For the CDR3, the DNA is TGTGCCATCCACCGGGACAGGGATTCCTATGGCTACACCTTC. Translation gives CAIHRDRDSYGYTF.

This chain joins TRBV6-1 and TRBJ1-2; D is ambiguous. With 0 bases removed from V and 8 bases from J, the gap between germline ends came to 7 bases. CDR1 is MNHNS, CDR2 SASEGT, per germline. There are 12 residues in the CDR3. Written as DNA, the CDR3 is TGTGCCAGCAGTGAAGCCGCGGGAGGCTACACCTTC. Its translation is CASSEAAGGYTF.

The chain joins TRBV5-1 to TRBJ1-1; a possible D gene is TRBD1 (6 bases). Germline assignment: CDR1 SGHRS and CDR2 YFSETQ. The V and J ends lost 1 base and 2 bases respectively, with 12 bases between them. The CDR3 runs 15 residues. The CDR3 bases are TGCGCCAGCAGCTTGTCGGCAGGGGCAAACACTGAAGCTTTCTTT. The encoded protein is CASSLSAGANTEAFF.

This sequence joins TRBV9 and TRBJ2-5; 11 nucleotides line up with TRBD1. This CDR3 spans 17 amino acids. The germline V gene encodes CDR1 SGDLS and CDR2 YYNGEE. The V and J ends lost 0 bases and 2 bases, in that order; junction bases with no gene match: 6. The CDR3 is CASSVGVGQGGQETQYF. CDR3 in DNA: TGTGCCAGCAGCGTAGGTGTGGGACAGGGGGGACAAGAGACCCAGTACTTC.

The gene calls are TRBV11-2 and TRBJ2-7, with 12 bases identical to TRBD2. The germline V gene encodes CDR1 SGHAT and CDR2 FQNNGV. The CDR3 length is 16 residues. V shed 5 bases, J shed 6 bases, and the junction held 11 bases outside the gene matches. CDR3 coding DNA: TGTGCCAGCAGCCGGGGACTAGCGGGTAGGCCCTCCGAGCAGTACTTC. It codes for CASSRGLAGRPSEQYF.

V is TRBV7-2 and J is TRBJ1-2, with 7 bases aligning to TRBD1. The germline V gene encodes CDR1 SGHTA and CDR2 FQGNSA. The CDR3 length is 15 residues. Trimming at V came to 2 bases and at J to 7 bases, leaving 10 bases not matched to a gene. The chain's CDR3 is CASSLRGGDRGGYTF. In DNA form, the CDR3 reads TGTGCCAGCAGCTTAAGAGGGGGCGACCGAGGTGGCTACACCTTC.

The V gene is TRBV7-9, the J gene TRBJ2-3, with TRBD2 identical over 10 bases. This CDR3 has 17 amino acids. Trimming removed 1 base from V and 3 bases from J; junction bases left unmatched: 7. CDR1 and CDR2 from the germline V gene are SEHNR and FQNEAQ (reference sequence). CDR3 nucleotides: TGTGCCAGCAGCTTAGATGCTAGCGGGAGTGTGACAGATACGCAGTATTTT. It translates to CASSLDASGSVTDTQYF.

This chain uses TRBV11-3 with TRBJ2-1; D not resolved. Deletions cut 1 base from V and 2 bases from J, with 12 bases between. Germline loops: CDR1 SGHNT, CDR2 YENEEA. This CDR3 is built from 16 residues. CDR3 bases: TGTGCCAGCAGCTTAGGCGGCTTGGCGGCCTACAATGAGCAGTTCTTC. This encodes CASSLGGLAAYNEQFF.

The rearrangement joins TRBV7-9 to TRBJ2-5; D ambiguous. Trimming left V 5 bases short and J 5 bases short, with 12 bases between. Germline CDR1 reads SEHNR; CDR2 reads FQNEAQ (reference sequence). This CDR3 is 13 amino acids long. CDR3 coding DNA: TGTGCCAGCAGCCCCAGAGGTGTGGAGACCCAGTACTTC. Translated: CASSPRGVETQYF.

The V gene is TRBV6-2 or TRBV6-3, the J gene TRBJ1-1; 7 bases are shared with TRBD1. CDR1 MNHEY and CDR2 SVGEGT come from the germline V gene. V was clipped by 4 bases and J by 1 base; unmatched bases: 3. The CDR3 spans 14 residues. The CDR3 DNA reads as TGTGCCAGCAGTTCGACAGGGTCGAACACTGAAGCTTTCTTT. This encodes CASSSTGSNTEAFF.